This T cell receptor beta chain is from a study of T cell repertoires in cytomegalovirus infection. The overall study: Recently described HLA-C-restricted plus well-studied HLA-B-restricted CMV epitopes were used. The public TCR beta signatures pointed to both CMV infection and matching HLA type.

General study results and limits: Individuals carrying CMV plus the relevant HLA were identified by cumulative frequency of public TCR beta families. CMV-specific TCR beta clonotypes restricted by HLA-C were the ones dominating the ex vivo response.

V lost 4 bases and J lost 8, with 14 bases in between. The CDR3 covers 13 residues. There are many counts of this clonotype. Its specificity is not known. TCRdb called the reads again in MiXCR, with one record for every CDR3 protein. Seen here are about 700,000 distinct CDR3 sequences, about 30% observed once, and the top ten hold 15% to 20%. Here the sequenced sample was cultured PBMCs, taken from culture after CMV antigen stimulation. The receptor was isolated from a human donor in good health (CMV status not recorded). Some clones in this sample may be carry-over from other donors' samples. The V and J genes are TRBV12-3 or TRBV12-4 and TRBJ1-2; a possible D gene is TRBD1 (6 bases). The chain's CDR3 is CASSSWGAGGYTF. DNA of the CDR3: TGTGCCAGCAGTTCATGGGGGGCAGGAGGCTACACCTTC.